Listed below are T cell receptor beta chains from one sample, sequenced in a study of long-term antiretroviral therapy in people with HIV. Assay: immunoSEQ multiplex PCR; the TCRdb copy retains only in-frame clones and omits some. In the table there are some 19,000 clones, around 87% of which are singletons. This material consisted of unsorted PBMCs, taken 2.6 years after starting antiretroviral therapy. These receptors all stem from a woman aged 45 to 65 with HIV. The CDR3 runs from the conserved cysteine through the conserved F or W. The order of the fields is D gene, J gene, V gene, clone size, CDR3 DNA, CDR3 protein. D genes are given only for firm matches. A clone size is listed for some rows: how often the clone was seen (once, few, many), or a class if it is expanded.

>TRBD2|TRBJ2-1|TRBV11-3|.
TGTGCCAGCAGCCAGACTAGCGGTTCCTACAATGAGCAGTTCTTC
CASSQTSGSYNEQFF
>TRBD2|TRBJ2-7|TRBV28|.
TGTGCCAGTCTAGCGGGTGGTTGGAACGAGCAGTACTTC
CASLAGGWNEQYF
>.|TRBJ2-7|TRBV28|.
TGTGCCAGCAGTTTGGGTGCTAGGGTCCTAGGAGAGCAGTACTTC
CASSLGARVLGEQYF
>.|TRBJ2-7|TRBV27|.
TGTGCCAGCAGTCCCTCTCCCGCCTACGAGCAGTACTTC
CASSPSPAYEQYF
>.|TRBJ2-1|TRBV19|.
TGTGCCAGTAGTATCACTAGTTTAAATGAGCAGTTCTTC
CASSITSLNEQFF
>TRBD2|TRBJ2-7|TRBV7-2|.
TGTGCCAGCAGCTTAACGGGACTAGCGGCTTACGAGCAGTACTTC
CASSLTGLAAYEQYF
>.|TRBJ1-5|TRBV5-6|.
TGTGCCAGCAGCTTGGAAGGGACTTCTCAGCCCCAGCATTTT
CASSLEGTSQPQHF
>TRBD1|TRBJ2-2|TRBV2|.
TGTGCCACTACAGGGGGGCGAGTGGAGTTCGAGGAGCTGTTTTTT
CATTGGRVEFEELFF
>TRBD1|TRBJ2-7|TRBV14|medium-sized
TGTGCCAGCAGCCAAATGGTTTGGACAGGGGGCGAATACGAGCAGTACTTC
CASSQMVWTGGEYEQYF
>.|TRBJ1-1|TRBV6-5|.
TGTGCCAGCAGTTACTCGTTGTCTGGGAACACTGAAGCTTTCTTT
CASSYSLSGNTEAFF
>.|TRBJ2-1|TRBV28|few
TGTGCCAGCAGCAGGGTGAATGAGCAGTTCTTC
CASSRVNEQFF
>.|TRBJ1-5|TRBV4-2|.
TGTGCCAGCAGCCAAGATCTGTGGGATAGCAATCAGCCCCAGCATTTT
CASSQDLWDSNQPQHF
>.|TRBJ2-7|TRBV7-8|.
TGTGCCAGCACCCCGTCCTTAGGGCGAGCGTACGAGCAGTACTTC
CASTPSLGRAYEQYF
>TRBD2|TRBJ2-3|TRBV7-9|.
TGTGCCAGCACCAGTAGCGGGAGGGCCGGGACAGATACGCAGTATTTT
CASTSSGRAGTDTQYF
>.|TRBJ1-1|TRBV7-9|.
TGTGCCAGCAGCCCCCCAGGGGACCCTGAAGCTTTCTTT
CASSPPGDPEAFF
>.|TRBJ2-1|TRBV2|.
TGTGCCTTTGGGGGGCTCAATGAGCAGTTCTTC
CAFGGLNEQFF
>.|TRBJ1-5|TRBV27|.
TGTGCCAGCAACCCCTGGGCAGAAGCCAGCAATCAGCCCCAGCATTTT
CASNPWAEASNQPQHF
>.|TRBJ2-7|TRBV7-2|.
TGTGCCAGCAGCTTATTGACTAGCTCCTACGAGCAGTACTTC
CASSLLTSSYEQYF
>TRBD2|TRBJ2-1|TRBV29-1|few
TGCAGCGTACCGGGACTAGTGGAACAGGGTGAGCAGTTCTTC
CSVPGLVEQGEQFF
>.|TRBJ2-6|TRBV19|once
TGTGCCACCCCCCGGAAACGGCTCTCTGGGGCCAACGTCCTGACTTTC
CATPRKRLSGANVLTF
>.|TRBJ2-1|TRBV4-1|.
TGCGCCAGCAGCCAAATTAGACTAGTTAGATACAATGAGCAGTTCTTC
CASSQIRLVRYNEQFF
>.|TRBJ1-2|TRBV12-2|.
TGTGCAAGTCGCCAGGGACCTTTTTATGGCTACACCTTC
CASRQGPFYGYTF
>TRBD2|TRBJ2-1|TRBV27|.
TGTGCCAGCAGTTTACGTGAGGGAGGGCTGACTAACAATGAGCAGTTCTTC
CASSLREGGLTNNEQFF
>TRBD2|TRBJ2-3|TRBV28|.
TGTGCCAGCAGTCACACAACCGGGACTAGTTTAGCAGATACGCAGTATTTT
CASSHTTGTSLADTQYF
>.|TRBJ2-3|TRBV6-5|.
TGTGCCAGCAGTTACTATAGCACAGATACGCAGTATTTT
CASSYYSTDTQYF
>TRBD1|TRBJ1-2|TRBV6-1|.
TGTGCCAGCAGTGAAGGGACAGGGGGCATCTATGGCTACACCTTC
CASSEGTGGIYGYTF
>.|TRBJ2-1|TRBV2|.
TGTGCCAGCAGTGATCTCGGGACACCCACCCATGAGCAGTTCTTC
CASSDLGTPTHEQFF
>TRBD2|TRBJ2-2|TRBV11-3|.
TGTGCCAGCAGCCCTCCCTTTTCGGGGGGGACCGGGGAGCTGTTTTTT
CASSPPFSGGTGELFF
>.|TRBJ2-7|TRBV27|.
TGTGCCAGCAGTAGCCTATCGACAGGCATCTCCTACGAGCAGTACTTC
CASSSLSTGISYEQYF
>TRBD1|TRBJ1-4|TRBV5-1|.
TGCGCCAGCGGACAGGGAGGGTTTAATGAAAAACTGTTTTTT
CASGQGGFNEKLFF
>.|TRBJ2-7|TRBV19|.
TGTGCCAGTAGCTGGATAGGGGGCTCCTACGAGCAGTACTTC
CASSWIGGSYEQYF
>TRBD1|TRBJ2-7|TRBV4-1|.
TGCGCCAGCAAACGGGATACAGGGGGAAATGAGCAGTACTTC
CASKRDTGGNEQYF
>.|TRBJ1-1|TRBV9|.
TGTGCCAGCACGTCGTGGGCGGACACTGAAGCTTTCTTT
CASTSWADTEAFF
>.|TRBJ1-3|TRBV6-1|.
TGTGCCACCGCCAGGGACCTCTCTGGAAACACCATATATTTT
CATARDLSGNTIYF
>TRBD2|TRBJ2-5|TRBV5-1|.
TGCGCCAGCAGCCCCCCCCCGGGACTAGCGAAAGGGGAGACCCAGTACTTC
CASSPPPGLAKGETQYF
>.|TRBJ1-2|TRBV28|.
TGTGCCAGCAGTTTAAATCCGGGGGCGGTTTATTATGGCTACACCTTC
CASSLNPGAVYYGYTF
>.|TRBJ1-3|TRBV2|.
TGTGCCAGCAGCCCCACACAAGCCGGGAGGTCTGGAAACACCATATATTTT
CASSPTQAGRSGNTIYF
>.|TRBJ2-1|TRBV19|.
TGTGCCAGTAGTATGAGGAGAGGGCAGGAGCAGTTCTTC
CASSMRRGQEQFF
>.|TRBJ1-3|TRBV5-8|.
TGTGCCAGCAGCTTGGCCACAGGTACTGGAAACACCATATATTTT
CASSLATGTGNTIYF
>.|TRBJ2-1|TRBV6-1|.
TGTGCCAGCAGTCTAGGAGGGGGTGAGCAGTTCTTC
CASSLGGGEQFF
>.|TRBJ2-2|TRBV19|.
TGTGCCAGTAGTATAGCCACCAGGGGCACCGGGGAGCTGTTTTTT
CASSIATRGTGELFF
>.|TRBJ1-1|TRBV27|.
TGTGCCAGCAGTTTAGCCCGCACTGAAGCTTTCTTT
CASSLARTEAFF
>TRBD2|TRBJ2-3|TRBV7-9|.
TGTGCCAGCAGCTTTCCAGGACTAGTGGTAGATACGCAGTATTTT
CASSFPGLVVDTQYF
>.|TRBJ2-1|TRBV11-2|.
TGTGCCAGCAGCTACGAACGGGGTTCGTACAATGAGCAGTTCTTC
CASSYERGSYNEQFF
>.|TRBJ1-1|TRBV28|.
TGTGCCAGCAGTTTTTCCACAACAAGGCTCCCTACTGAAGCTTTCTTT
CASSFSTTRLPTEAFF
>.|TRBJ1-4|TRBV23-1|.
TGCGCCAGCAGTCACCCCGCAGGGCTAAGAGAAAAACTGTTTTTT
CASSHPAGLREKLFF
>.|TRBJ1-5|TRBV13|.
TGTGCCAGCAGCTTTAAGGGGCGCAATCAGCCCCAGCATTTT
CASSFKGRNQPQHF
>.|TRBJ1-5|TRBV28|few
TGTGCCAGCAGCCCCACCGCCGGGGGGTATGAGGGCAGTCAGCCCCAGCATTTT
CASSPTAGGYEGSQPQHF
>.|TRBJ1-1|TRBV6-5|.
TGTGCCAGCAGTTCTCTCGGGAACACTGAAGCTTTCTTT
CASSSLGNTEAFF